The rows below give T cell receptor beta chains drawn from one sample of a study of blood T cell repertoires in COVID-19. TCRdb's copy holds only in-frame clones and misses some; the assay was immunoSEQ multiplex PCR. The table has 200,000 to 250,000 clones, about 90% seen once. The specimen sequenced was peripheral blood. The source of these receptors is a young man with COVID-19, enrolled during active disease. CDR3s include the opening cysteine and the closing phenylalanine or tryptophan. D genes are given only for firm matches. Only some rows state a clone size, as once, few, many or a class for expanded clones.

clone size: NA
V gene: TRBV28
J gene: TRBJ2-7
D gene: TRBD1
CDR3 protein: CASSTGTGYEQYF
CDR3 DNA: TGTGCCAGCAGCACCGGGACAGGTTACGAGCAGTACTTC

clone size: NA
V gene: TRBV13
J gene: TRBJ1-2
D gene: TRBD1
CDR3 protein: CASSLASGGAGYTF
CDR3 DNA: TGTGCCAGCAGCTTAGCATCAGGGGGCGCGGGCTACACCTTC

clone size: NA
V gene: TRBV28
J gene: TRBJ2-7
D gene: NA
CDR3 protein: CASSGAGARDEQYF
CDR3 DNA: TGTGCCAGCAGTGGGGCGGGGGCGAGAGACGAGCAGTACTTC

clone size: few
V gene: TRBV7-3
J gene: TRBJ2-5
D gene: TRBD2
CDR3 protein: CASSPGLEQTQYF
CDR3 DNA: TGTGCCAGCAGCCCCGGACTAGAACAGACCCAGTACTTC

clone size: few
V gene: TRBV7-3
J gene: TRBJ1-1
D gene: TRBD1
CDR3 protein: CASSSYRGSHMNTEAFF
CDR3 DNA: TGTGCCAGCAGCTCCTACAGGGGTAGTCATATGAACACTGAAGCTTTCTTT

clone size: NA
V gene: TRBV19
J gene: TRBJ2-2
D gene: NA
CDR3 protein: CASSPPPGELFF
CDR3 DNA: TGTGCCAGTAGTCCCCCTCCCGGGGAGCTGTTTTTT

clone size: NA
V gene: TRBV5-1
J gene: TRBJ1-3
D gene: NA
CDR3 protein: CASSLASTGRSTLSGNTIYF
CDR3 DNA: TGCGCCAGCAGCTTGGCCAGTACAGGTCGGTCCACACTCTCTGGAAACACCATATATTTT

clone size: NA
V gene: TRBV5-1
J gene: TRBJ1-1
D gene: NA
CDR3 protein: CASSLVDDTEAFF
CDR3 DNA: TGCGCCAGCAGCTTGGTAGATGATACTGAAGCTTTCTTT

clone size: NA
V gene: TRBV11-3
J gene: TRBJ2-7
D gene: TRBD1
CDR3 protein: CASSLDSGTGDSYEQYF
CDR3 DNA: TGTGCCAGCAGCTTAGACTCCGGGACAGGGGATTCCTACGAGCAGTACTTC

clone size: NA
V gene: TRBV7-3
J gene: TRBJ2-1
D gene: NA
CDR3 protein: CASSRLENEQFF
CDR3 DNA: TGTGCCAGCAGCCGCCTAGAGAATGAGCAGTTCTTC

clone size: NA
V gene: TRBV7-3
J gene: TRBJ1-6
D gene: NA
CDR3 protein: CASSKDINSPLHF
CDR3 DNA: TGTGCCAGCAGCAAAGACATTAATTCACCCCTCCACTTT

clone size: NA
V gene: TRBV19
J gene: TRBJ2-7
D gene: NA
CDR3 protein: CASSIRSGSLNEQYF
CDR3 DNA: TGTGCCAGTAGTATTCGGTCAGGGTCTCTCAACGAGCAGTACTTC

clone size: NA
V gene: TRBV11-2
J gene: TRBJ2-5
D gene: TRBD2
CDR3 protein: CASSLGLLAGGWETQYF
CDR3 DNA: TGTGCCAGCAGCTTAGGTCTCCTAGCGGGAGGGTGGGAGACCCAGTACTTC

clone size: NA
V gene: TRBV5-1
J gene: TRBJ1-2
D gene: NA
CDR3 protein: CASSPTGGINYGYTF
CDR3 DNA: TGCGCCAGCAGCCCTACAGGCGGAATTAACTATGGCTACACCTTC

clone size: NA
V gene: TRBV19
J gene: TRBJ2-5
D gene: NA
CDR3 protein: CASSTGSETQYF
CDR3 DNA: TGTGCCAGTAGTACAGGCTCCGAGACCCAGTACTTC

clone size: NA
V gene: TRBV4-1
J gene: TRBJ2-5
D gene: NA
CDR3 protein: CASSLTGSPQETQYF
CDR3 DNA: TGCGCCAGCAGCCTTACCGGGAGCCCGCAAGAGACCCAGTACTTC

clone size: NA
V gene: TRBV14
J gene: TRBJ2-7
D gene: NA
CDR3 protein: CASSQVLEYEQYF
CDR3 DNA: TGTGCCAGCAGCCAAGTTCTAGAGTACGAGCAGTACTTC

clone size: few
V gene: TRBV7-8
J gene: TRBJ1-6
D gene: TRBD1
CDR3 protein: CASSLDGTAYNSPLHF
CDR3 DNA: TGTGCCAGCAGCTTAGATGGGACAGCATATAATTCACCCCTCCACTTT

clone size: NA
V gene: TRBV5-6
J gene: TRBJ1-6
D gene: TRBD1
CDR3 protein: CASSAGTGTYNSPLHF
CDR3 DNA: TGTGCCAGCAGCGCCGGGACAGGGACGTATAATTCACCCCTCCACTTT

clone size: NA
V gene: TRBV5-4
J gene: TRBJ2-7
D gene: NA
CDR3 protein: CASSLEGGSYEQYF
CDR3 DNA: TGTGCCAGCAGCTTGGAGGGCGGGTCCTACGAGCAGTACTTC

clone size: NA
V gene: TRBV7-9
J gene: TRBJ1-5
D gene: NA
CDR3 protein: CAIEPLKGGADQPQHF
CDR3 DNA: TGTGCCATCGAACCTCTGAAGGGCGGGGCCGATCAGCCCCAGCATTTT

clone size: NA
V gene: TRBV7-9
J gene: TRBJ1-3
D gene: NA
CDR3 protein: CASSFTGGSGNTIYF
CDR3 DNA: TGTGCCAGCAGCTTTACGGGGGGCAGTGGAAACACCATATATTTT

clone size: NA
V gene: TRBV19
J gene: TRBJ2-3
D gene: NA
CDR3 protein: CASSLQSPDTQYF
CDR3 DNA: TGTGCCAGTAGTCTCCAGTCCCCAGATACGCAGTATTTT

clone size: NA
V gene: TRBV19
J gene: TRBJ2-7
D gene: TRBD2
CDR3 protein: CASSIVAGVGEQYF
CDR3 DNA: TGTGCCAGTAGTATAGTAGCGGGAGTCGGTGAGCAGTACTTC

clone size: NA
V gene: TRBV19
J gene: TRBJ2-7
D gene: NA
CDR3 protein: CASQALGTYEQYF
CDR3 DNA: TGTGCCAGTCAGGCACTGGGCACCTACGAGCAGTACTTC

clone size: NA
V gene: TRBV6-2/TRBV6-3
J gene: TRBJ1-2
D gene: NA
CDR3 protein: CASSYSIGPTGFNYGYTF
CDR3 DNA: TGTGCCAGCAGTTACTCGATCGGACCTACAGGGTTTAACTATGGCTACACCTTC

clone size: NA
V gene: TRBV7-2
J gene: TRBJ1-5
D gene: NA
CDR3 protein: CASALLRDQPQHF
CDR3 DNA: TGTGCCAGTGCCCTCCTCAGGGATCAGCCCCAGCATTTT

clone size: NA
V gene: TRBV3-1/TRBV3-2
J gene: TRBJ1-6
D gene: NA
CDR3 protein: CASSQDRVLDSPLHF
CDR3 DNA: TGTGCCAGCAGCCAAGACAGGGTGTTGGATTCACCCCTCCACTTT

clone size: NA
V gene: TRBV12-3/TRBV12-4
J gene: TRBJ2-1
D gene: NA
CDR3 protein: CASSPSATSREFF
CDR3 DNA: TGTGCCAGCAGCCCTTCTGCTACTTCGAGGGAGTTCTTC

clone size: NA
V gene: TRBV6-5
J gene: TRBJ1-1
D gene: NA
CDR3 protein: CASSYSPTGNTEAFF
CDR3 DNA: TGTGCCAGCAGTTACTCCCCGACAGGGAACACTGAAGCTTTCTTT

clone size: once
V gene: TRBV5-6
J gene: TRBJ2-1
D gene: TRBD2
CDR3 protein: CASSQLAGGPVEQFF
CDR3 DNA: TGTGCCAGCAGCCAACTAGCGGGGGGGCCGGTTGAGCAGTTCTTC

clone size: few
V gene: TRBV5-4
J gene: TRBJ1-6
D gene: NA
CDR3 protein: CASSFPGSSYNSPLHF
CDR3 DNA: TGTGCCAGCAGCTTTCCCGGGAGCTCCTATAATTCACCCCTCCACTTT

clone size: NA
V gene: TRBV3-1/TRBV3-2
J gene: TRBJ1-1
D gene: NA
CDR3 protein: CASSQGRLEAFF
CDR3 DNA: TGTGCCAGCAGCCAAGGAAGACTTGAAGCTTTCTTT

clone size: NA
V gene: TRBV11-3
J gene: TRBJ2-3
D gene: NA
CDR3 protein: CASSLGGVPDTQYF
CDR3 DNA: TGTGCCAGCAGCTTAGGGGGGGTCCCAGATACGCAGTATTTT

clone size: NA
V gene: TRBV5-4
J gene: TRBJ2-7
D gene: TRBD1
CDR3 protein: CASSPRTGGIYEQYF
CDR3 DNA: TGTGCCAGCAGCCCCAGGACAGGGGGCATTTACGAGCAGTACTTC

clone size: NA
V gene: TRBV21-1
J gene: TRBJ2-7
D gene: NA
CDR3 protein: CASSMVLAGGLHEQYF
CDR3 DNA: TGTGCCAGCAGCATGGTGTTGGCGGGAGGCCTCCACGAGCAGTACTTC

clone size: once
V gene: TRBV27
J gene: TRBJ2-7
D gene: TRBD1
CDR3 protein: CASSPGQGRTYEQYF
CDR3 DNA: TGTGCCAGCAGCCCCGGACAGGGGAGAACCTACGAGCAGTACTTC

clone size: NA
V gene: TRBV7-2
J gene: TRBJ1-2
D gene: NA
CDR3 protein: CASSNTPGGGRGGYTF
CDR3 DNA: TGTGCCAGCAGCAACACCCCTGGGGGGGGGCGAGGTGGCTACACCTTC

clone size: NA
V gene: TRBV29-1
J gene: TRBJ1-1
D gene: NA
CDR3 protein: CSAANTEAFF
CDR3 DNA: TGCAGCGCCGCCAACACCGAAGCTTTCTTT

clone size: NA
V gene: TRBV5-1
J gene: TRBJ1-2
D gene: TRBD1
CDR3 protein: CASSLEQGSEGYTF
CDR3 DNA: TGCGCCAGCAGCTTGGAACAGGGGTCTGAGGGCTACACCTTC

clone size: NA
V gene: TRBV10-3
J gene: TRBJ2-5
D gene: NA
CDR3 protein: CAISGGSLRETQYF
CDR3 DNA: TGTGCCATCAGTGGCGGGTCCTTACGGGAGACCCAGTACTTC

clone size: NA
V gene: TRBV5-6
J gene: TRBJ1-6
D gene: NA
CDR3 protein: CASSISDKNSPLHF
CDR3 DNA: TGTGCCAGCAGTATTTCCGACAAAAATTCACCCCTCCACTTT

clone size: NA
V gene: TRBV7-3
J gene: TRBJ1-5
D gene: NA
CDR3 protein: CASKPQYDNQPQHF
CDR3 DNA: TGTGCCAGCAAACCACAGTACGACAATCAGCCCCAGCATTTT

clone size: NA
V gene: TRBV21-1
J gene: TRBJ2-6
D gene: NA
CDR3 protein: CASSPRTGGHSGANVLTF
CDR3 DNA: TGTGCCAGCAGCCCTAGGACAGGGGGCCACTCTGGGGCCAACGTCCTGACTTTC

clone size: NA
V gene: TRBV7-2
J gene: TRBJ1-2
D gene: TRBD1
CDR3 protein: CASSFRTGGDYGYTF
CDR3 DNA: TGTGCCAGCAGCTTTCGGACAGGGGGCGACTATGGCTACACCTTC

clone size: NA
V gene: TRBV12-3/TRBV12-4
J gene: TRBJ1-1
D gene: NA
CDR3 protein: CASSLGEGTEAFF
CDR3 DNA: TGTGCCAGCAGCTTGGGGGAGGGCACTGAAGCTTTCTTT

clone size: NA
V gene: TRBV9
J gene: TRBJ1-1
D gene: NA
CDR3 protein: CASSDQGGSTEAFF
CDR3 DNA: TGTGCCAGCAGCGATCAGGGAGGATCCACTGAAGCTTTCTTT

clone size: NA
V gene: TRBV4-1
J gene: TRBJ2-7
D gene: TRBD1
CDR3 protein: CASSQGQGLEQYF
CDR3 DNA: TGCGCCAGCAGCCAAGGACAGGGGCTCGAGCAGTACTTC

clone size: NA
V gene: TRBV28
J gene: TRBJ2-4
D gene: TRBD1
CDR3 protein: CASSYGQGFTKNIQYF
CDR3 DNA: TGTGCCAGCAGTTATGGACAGGGGTTTACCAAAAACATTCAGTACTTC

clone size: once
V gene: TRBV27
J gene: TRBJ2-1
D gene: NA
CDR3 protein: CASSLKPRAGSYNEQFF
CDR3 DNA: TGTGCCAGCAGTTTGAAGCCTCGGGCGGGCTCCTACAATGAGCAGTTCTTC

clone size: NA
V gene: TRBV29-1
J gene: TRBJ1-4
D gene: TRBD1
CDR3 protein: CSVGDRGREKLFF
CDR3 DNA: TGCAGCGTTGGGGACAGGGGGCGAGAAAAACTGTTTTTT